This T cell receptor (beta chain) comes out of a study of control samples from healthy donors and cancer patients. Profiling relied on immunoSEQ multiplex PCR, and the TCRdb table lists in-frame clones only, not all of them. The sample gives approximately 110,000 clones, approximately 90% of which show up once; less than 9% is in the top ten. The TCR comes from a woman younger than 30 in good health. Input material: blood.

CDR3 in amino acids: CASTGREGNEKLFF. The CDR3 DNA follows: TGTGCCAGCACCGGACGGGAGGGCAATGAAAAACTGTTTTTT. The rearrangement uses TRBV2 and TRBJ1-4, with D hard to call. V was shortened by 7 bases and J by 5 bases, with 14 bases between the two germline ends. In germline, CDR1 is SNHLY, CDR2 FYNNEI. The CDR3 totals 14 residues.